The 13 T cell receptor beta chains given below trace back to one sample, sequenced in a study of blood T cell repertoires in COVID-19. Clones were read by immunoSEQ multiplex PCR, and TCRdb kept only the in-frame ones, dropping some. Of roughly 200,000 clones listed, around 85% were seen once; the top ten hold approximately 18%. The sample taken for sequencing was PBMCs or T cells enriched from blood (not recorded which). The receptor source for this set is a man aged 35-49 years who had recovered from COVID-19.

The chain carries TRBV28 and TRBJ2-7; 7 nucleotides match TRBD1. This CDR3 spans 16 amino acids. Germline V CDR1 and CDR2: MDHEN, SYDVKM. V trimming: 5 bases; J trimming: 0 bases; junction bases outside the gene matches: 10. CDR3 protein: CASSDPQGVISYEQYF. The CDR3 nucleotides are TGTGCCAGCAGTGACCCGCAGGGGGTGATCTCCTACGAGCAGTACTTC. The complete variable domain, with remaining parts taken from reference TRBV28 and TRBJ2-7, reads DVKVTQSSRYLVKRTGEKVFLECVQDMDHENMFWYRQDPGLGLRLIYFSYDVKMKEKGDIPEGYSVSREKKERFSLILESASTNQTSMYLCASSDPQGVISYEQYFGPGTRLTVT.

The V gene is TRBV5-1, the J gene TRBJ2-2; 8 positions agree with TRBD2. CDR3 length: 15 residues. The germline CDR1 and CDR2 sequences are SGHRS and YFSETQ. J gave up 5 bases and V 5 bases, and 8 bases lay outside the gene matches. In DNA form, the CDR3 reads TGCGCCAGCAGAACGACTAGCGTGGGAACCGGGGAGCTGTTTTTT. Protein product: CASRTTSVGTGELFF.

This clone was found once. In DNA, the CDR3 is TGTGCCAGCAGTTGGGGCGATACGCAGTATTTT. Protein: CASSWGDTQYF. The chain couples TRBV12-3 or TRBV12-4 to TRBJ2-3, with a tentative D call TRBD1 (5 bases). V lost 4 bases, J lost 6 bases, and 5 bases lay in between. The length of the CDR3 is 11 residues.

This clone was found once. The rearrangement joins TRBV12-5 to TRBJ2-1; tentative D call: TRBD2 (6 bases). Trimming took 2 bases from V and 10 from J, leaving 18 bases between them. The CDR3 has 15 amino acids. Per germline, CDR1 LGHNT and CDR2 FRNRAP. The CDR3 loop reads CASGLQYGEVSEQFF. The CDR3 DNA reads as TGTGCTAGTGGTTTGCAGTACGGGGAGGTAAGCGAGCAGTTCTTC.

This clone was observed a handful of times. CDR3 bases: TGTGCCAGCAGCCAAGGAGCGGGAGGCTACGAGCAGTACTTC. Translated, it gives CASSQGAGGYEQYF. The chain employs TRBV3-1 (or the pseudogene TRBV3-2) and TRBJ2-7, with 9 bases aligning to TRBD2. Germline V gives CDR1 LGHDT, CDR2 YNNKEL (reference sequence). V was pared by 1 base and J by 3 bases, with 1 base of the junction left unmatched. The CDR3 is 14 residues long.

CDR3 sequence: CASTSGTSGNLAKNIQYF. The CDR3, as DNA: TGTGCCAGCACCTCCGGGACTAGCGGAAATTTAGCCAAAAACATTCAGTACTTC. This chain uses TRBV5-4 with TRBJ2-4; 11 positions agree with TRBD2. Germline CDR1 is SGHNT and CDR2 is YYREEE (reference sequence). The CDR3 contains 18 residues. J lost 0 bases, V lost 6 bases, and 11 bases had no gene match.

This sequence joins TRBV11-3 and TRBJ1-2, with unresolved D. Germline CDR1 and CDR2: SGHNT and YENEEA. Between the trimmed V and J ends, which lost 0 bases and 5 bases, there was a span of 13 bases. The CDR3 length is 15 residues. The CDR3 reads CASSLEGASSYGYTF. CDR3 nucleotide sequence: TGTGCCAGCAGCTTAGAGGGCGCGAGTAGTTATGGCTACACCTTC.

V and J are TRBV7-2 and TRBJ2-5; 10 positions agree with TRBD1. Trimming took 6 bases from V and 2 from J; bases not matched to a gene: 6. The germline V gene encodes CDR1 SGHTA and CDR2 FQGNSA. The CDR3 consists of 15 residues. The CDR3 is CASRLDRGTQETQYF. The CDR3 region has the DNA TGTGCCAGCAGGCTGGACAGGGGGACGCAAGAGACCCAGTACTTC. The variable domain in full, with the rest retrieved from reference TRBV7-2 and TRBJ2-5, is GAGVSQSPSNKVTEKGKDVELRCDPISGHTALYWYRQSLGQGLEFLIYFQGNSAPDKSGLPSDRFSAERTGGSVSTLTIQRTQQEDSAVYLCASRLDRGTQETQYFGPGTRLLVL.

The gene calls are TRBV5-1 and TRBJ1-3; 7 bases fit TRBD1. The CDR3 is 18 residues long. The V gene end was trimmed by 4 bases and the J gene end by 0 bases; junction bases not matched to a gene: 13. Looked up from germline, CDR1 is SGHRS and CDR2 is YFSETQ. The CDR3 region has the DNA TGCGCCAGCAGCGCCCCTAGGGGGCAGGGACCCTCTGGAAACACCATATATTTT. Translated: CASSAPRGQGPSGNTIYF. The full variable domain, completed using reference TRBV5-1 and TRBJ1-3, is KAGVTQTPRYLIKTRGQQVTLSCSPISGHRSVSWYQQTPGQGLQFLFEYFSETQRNKGNFPGRFSGRQFSNSRSEMNVSTLELGDSALYLCASSAPRGQGPSGNTIYFGEGSWLTVV.

The J gene is TRBJ2-7, the V gene TRBV4-2, with 11 nucleotides matching TRBD2. Trimming cost V 3 bases and J 2 bases; bases outside gene matches: 9. CDR1 is LGHNA, CDR2 YNFKEQ, per germline. The CDR3 is made up of 17 amino acids. The CDR3, as DNA: TGTGCCAGCAGCCACGTACTAGCGGGAGAGGGCACCTACGAGCAGTACTTC. Translated, it gives CASSHVLAGEGTYEQYF.

The CDR3 is CSVKAVSYNEQFF. The CDR3 DNA is TGCAGCGTTAAAGCGGTCTCCTACAATGAGCAGTTCTTC. The chain couples TRBV29-1 to TRBJ2-1; D possibly corresponds to TRBD2 (5 bases). V shed 5 bases and J shed 0 bases, with 8 bases lying between them. The CDR3 is made up of 13 amino acids. CDR1 is SQVTM, CDR2 ANQGSEA, per germline.

This chain connects TRBV5-1 to TRBJ1-1; unclear D gene. The CDR3 loop spans 17 amino acids. V gave up 0 bases and J gave up 1 base, with 16 bases separating them. From germline, CDR1 is SGHRS and CDR2 YFSETQ. CDR3 bases: TGCGCCAGCAGCTTGGTTGGGGAGGGCCGGGGGAACACTGAAGCTTTCTTT. This gives the protein CASSLVGEGRGNTEAFF. Together with reference TRBV5-1 and TRBJ1-1, the CDR3 gives the full variable domain: KAGVTQTPRYLIKTRGQQVTLSCSPISGHRSVSWYQQTPGQGLQFLFEYFSETQRNKGNFPGRFSGRQFSNSRSEMNVSTLELGDSALYLCASSLVGEGRGNTEAFFGQGTRLTVV.

The chain links TRBV5-1 to TRBJ1-3; D is uncertain. Germline V gives CDR1 SGHRS, CDR2 YFSETQ. The CDR3 covers 17 residues. Trimming took 3 bases from V and 0 from J, leaving 16 bases between them. CDR3 DNA: TGCGCCAGCAGCTCAGACGGGTTCGGATACTCTGGAAACACCATATATTTT. Protein: CASSSDGFGYSGNTIYF.